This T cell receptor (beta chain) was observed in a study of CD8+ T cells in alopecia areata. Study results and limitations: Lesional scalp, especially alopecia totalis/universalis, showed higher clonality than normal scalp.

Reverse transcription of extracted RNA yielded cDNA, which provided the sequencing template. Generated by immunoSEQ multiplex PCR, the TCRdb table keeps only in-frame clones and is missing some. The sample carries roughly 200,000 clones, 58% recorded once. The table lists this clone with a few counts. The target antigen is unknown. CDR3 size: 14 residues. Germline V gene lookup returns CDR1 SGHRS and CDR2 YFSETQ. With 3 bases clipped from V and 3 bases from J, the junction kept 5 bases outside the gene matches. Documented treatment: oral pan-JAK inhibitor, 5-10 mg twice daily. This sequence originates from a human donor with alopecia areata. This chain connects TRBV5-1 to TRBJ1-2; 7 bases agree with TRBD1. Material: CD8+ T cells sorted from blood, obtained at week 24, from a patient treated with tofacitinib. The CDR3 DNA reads TGCGCCAGCAGCTGGGACAGCCCGGACTATGGCTACACCTTC. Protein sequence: CASSWDSPDYGYTF.